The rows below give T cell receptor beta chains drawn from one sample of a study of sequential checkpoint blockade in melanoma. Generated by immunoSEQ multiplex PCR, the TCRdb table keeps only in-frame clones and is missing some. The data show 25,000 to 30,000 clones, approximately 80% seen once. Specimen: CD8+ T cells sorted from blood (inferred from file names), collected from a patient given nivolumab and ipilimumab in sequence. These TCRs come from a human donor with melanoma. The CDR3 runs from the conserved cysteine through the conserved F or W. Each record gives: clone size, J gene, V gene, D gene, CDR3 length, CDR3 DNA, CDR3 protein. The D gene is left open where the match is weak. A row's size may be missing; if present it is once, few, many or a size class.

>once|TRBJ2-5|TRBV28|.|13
TGTGCCAGCAGTTCCATCCTAGCAGAGACCCAGTACTTC
CASSSILAETQYF
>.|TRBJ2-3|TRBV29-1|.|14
TGCAGCGTTCGAGTCGGTGAGGGATTAGATACGCAGTATTTT
CSVRVGEGLDTQYF
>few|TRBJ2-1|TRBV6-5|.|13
TGTGCCAGCAGTTCCCCGTATCCCAATGAGCAGTTCTTC
CASSSPYPNEQFF
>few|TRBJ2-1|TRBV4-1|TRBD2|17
TGCGCCAGCAGCCCTCTCGGGGCGGGGGGTTCCTACAATGAGCAGTTCTTC
CASSPLGAGGSYNEQFF
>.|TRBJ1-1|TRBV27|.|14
TGTGCCAGCAGTTTAGCAGGGATGAACACTGAAGCTTTCTTT
CASSLAGMNTEAFF
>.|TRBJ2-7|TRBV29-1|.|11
TGCAGCGTCTCGGACAACTACGAGCAGTACTTC
CSVSDNYEQYF
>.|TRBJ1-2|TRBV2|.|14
TGTGCCAGCAGTGAAAGTCGGACAGTCTATGGCTACACCTTC
CASSESRTVYGYTF
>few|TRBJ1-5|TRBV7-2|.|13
TGTGCCAGCAGCTCAGGGTTGGAGCAGCCCCAGCATTTT
CASSSGLEQPQHF
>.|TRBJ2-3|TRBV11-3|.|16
TGTGCCAGCAGTAACACCCGGGGGGCTAGCACAGATACGCAGTATTTT
CASSNTRGASTDTQYF
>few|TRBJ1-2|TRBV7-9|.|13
TGTGCCGGTTCACGGGGTGAGGACTATGGCTACACCTTC
CAGSRGEDYGYTF
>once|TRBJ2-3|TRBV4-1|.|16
TGCGCCAGCAGCCAGCCCCGTTTAGGACTGCAGGATACGCAGTATTTT
CASSQPRLGLQDTQYF
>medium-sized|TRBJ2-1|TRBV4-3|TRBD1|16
TGCGCCAGCAGCCAAGGCCCGACAGGGACCTACAATGAGCAGTTCTTC
CASSQGPTGTYNEQFF
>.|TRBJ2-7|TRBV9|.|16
TGTGCCAGCAGCCCCCGCGGGGATCTCCTTTCCTACGAGCAGTACTTC
CASSPRGDLLSYEQYF
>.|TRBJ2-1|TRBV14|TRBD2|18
TGTGCCAGCAGCCAAGGTCCGGGACTAGCGGGGTTATACAATGAGCAGTTCTTC
CASSQGPGLAGLYNEQFF
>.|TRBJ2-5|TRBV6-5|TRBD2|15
TGTGCCAGCAGCTTTAGCGGGGGGGGGTGGGAGACCCAGTACTTC
CASSFSGGGWETQYF
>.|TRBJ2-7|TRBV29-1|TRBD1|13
TGCAGCGTGTACGGGACAGACTCCTACGAGCAGTACTTC
CSVYGTDSYEQYF
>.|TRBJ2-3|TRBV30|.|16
TGTGCCTATAAGGTTACCTGGGGACTTTTCACAGATACGCAGTATTTT
CAYKVTWGLFTDTQYF
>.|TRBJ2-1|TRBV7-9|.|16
TGTGCCAGCAGCTTAAAGCAGGGGCCAGGTCTCAATGAGCAGTTCTTC
CASSLKQGPGLNEQFF
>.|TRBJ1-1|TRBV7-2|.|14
TGTGCCAGCAGCCAGGGAGGGGGGCTGGGTGAAGCTTTCTTT
CASSQGGGLGEAFF
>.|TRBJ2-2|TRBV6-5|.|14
TGTGCCAGTCCGATTAGGGGTGGGACCGGGGAGCTGTTTTTT
CASPIRGGTGELFF
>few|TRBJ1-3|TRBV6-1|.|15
TGTGCCAGCAGTGAGGGGGAGGGCTCTGGAAACACCATATATTTT
CASSEGEGSGNTIYF
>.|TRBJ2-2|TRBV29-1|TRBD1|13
TGCAGCGGGGGACAGGGGGACACCGGGGAGCTGTTTTTT
CSGGQGDTGELFF
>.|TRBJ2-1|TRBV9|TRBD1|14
TGTGCCAGCGGAGAACAGGGGGCCAGCAATGAGCAGTTCTTC
CASGEQGASNEQFF
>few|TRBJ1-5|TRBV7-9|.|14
TGTGCCAGCAGCTCGACACCTGCGGGTCAGCCCCAGCATTTT
CASSSTPAGQPQHF
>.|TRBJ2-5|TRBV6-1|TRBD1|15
TGTGCCAGCAGTGCCTTAACAGGGGAGCAAGAGACCCAGTACTTC
CASSALTGEQETQYF
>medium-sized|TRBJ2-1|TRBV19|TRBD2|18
TGTGCCAGTAGTGTTGGACTAGCGGGGGCCTCTGCCTACAATGAGCAGTTCTTC
CASSVGLAGASAYNEQFF
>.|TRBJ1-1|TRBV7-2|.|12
TGTGCCAGCAGACAGGGAGCCACTGAAGCTTTCTTT
CASRQGATEAFF
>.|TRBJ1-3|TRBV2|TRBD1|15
TGTGCCAGCAGTGAACGCTGGACAGGGGTCAACACCATATATTTT
CASSERWTGVNTIYF
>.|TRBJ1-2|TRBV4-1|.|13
TGCGCCAGCAGCCAGGCAGGGGACTATGGCTACACCTTC
CASSQAGDYGYTF